A selection of T cell receptor beta chains follows, all from one sample in a study of T cell repertoires in cytomegalovirus infection. Each CDR3 protein gets one entry after TCRdb re-called the reads with MiXCR. Of 70,000 to 75,000 distinct CDR3 sequences in the sample, 3% to 4.5% are singletons; the top ten hold less than 25%. The sequenced sample was PBMCs. The receptors derive from a human donor in good health (CMV status not recorded). Some clones in this sample may be carry-over from other donors' samples. Each CDR3 is given with its conserved first and last residue. Each record gives: clone size, V gene, J gene, D gene, CDR3 length, CDR3 protein, CDR3 DNA. D genes are given only for firm matches. Size is stated as once, few or many counts, or a class when the clone is expanded.

>many|TRBV7-2|TRBJ2-5|NA|14
CASSFGGGAETQYF
TGTGCCAGCAGCTTTGGGGGGGGGGCGGAGACCCAGTACTTC
>many|TRBV7-2|TRBJ1-5|NA|13
CASSVRGAQPQHF
TGTGCCAGCAGCGTGCGGGGGGCTCAGCCCCAGCATTTT
>many|TRBV14|TRBJ1-2|NA|14
CASSQGLGDYGYTF
TGTGCCAGCAGCCAAGGTTTGGGCGACTATGGCTACACCTTC
>many|TRBV7-8|TRBJ1-2|NA|14
CASSLGDSNYGYTF
TGTGCCAGCAGCTTGGGCGACTCGAACTATGGCTACACCTTC
>many|TRBV28|TRBJ1-4|TRBD1|15
CASSAPGTGGEKLFF
TGTGCCAGCAGTGCTCCCGGGACAGGGGGTGAAAAACTGTTTTTT
>many|TRBV20-1|TRBJ2-3|NA|11
CSATRTDTQYF
TGCAGTGCCACCCGCACAGATACGCAGTATTTT
>many|TRBV5-6|TRBJ2-3|NA|13
CASSLDQQDTQYF
TGTGCCAGCAGCCTGGACCAACAAGATACGCAGTATTTT
>many|TRBV28|TRBJ1-1|NA|13
CASSWTDRAEAFF
TGTGCCAGCAGCTGGACGGACAGAGCCGAAGCTTTCTTT
>many|TRBV5-1|TRBJ2-7|TRBD2|17
CASSLFASGGTSFVQYF
TGCGCCAGCAGCTTGTTCGCTAGCGGGGGGACATCTTTTGTGCAGTACTTC
>many|TRBV18|TRBJ2-5|NA|15
CASSPSDGRQETQYF
TGTGCCAGCTCACCGTCGGACGGACGCCAAGAGACCCAGTACTTC
>many|TRBV7-2|TRBJ2-7|TRBD2|15
CASSLAGGRTYEQYF
TGTGCCAGCAGCCTAGCGGGAGGGAGGACCTACGAGCAGTACTTC
>many|TRBV28|TRBJ1-2|NA|13
CASNAGQSSGYTF
TGTGCCAGCAACGCAGGACAGTCTTCCGGCTACACCTTC
>many|TRBV28|TRBJ1-5|NA|15
CASSLLREIRQPQHF
TGTGCCAGCAGTTTATTGAGGGAGATTCGTCAGCCCCAGCATTTT